The T cell receptor beta chain under discussion was sequenced for a study of T cells in localized non-small cell lung cancer. General study points: Sequencing was restricted to one tumor region; therefore, heterogeneity remains possible. In adjacent lung appeared a median 57 of the top 100 tumor clones. Overall survival was longer when the density of T cells in the blood was higher. Clonality peaked in uninvolved adjacent lung rather than tumor.

V gave up 8 bases and J gave up 2 bases; unmatched junction bases: 1. Germline lookup yields CDR1 MNHEY and CDR2 SMNVEV (reference sequence). The CDR3 is made up of 14 amino acids. The repertoire was sequenced with immunoSEQ multiplex PCR; TCRdb's copy has only in-frame clones and lacks some. Among 65,000 to 80,000 clones listed, approximately 88% were seen once. A remark on this clone: Its matching antigen is unknown.

This specimen consisted of peripheral blood, obtained before any cancer treatment. The chain employs TRBV27 and TRBJ2-5; 14 bases match TRBD2. The clonotype comes from a female donor older than 55 with stage I lung adenocarcinoma. The CDR3 loop reads CASRLAGGQETQYF. CDR3 DNA: TGTGCCAGCCGACTAGCGGGGGGGCAAGAGACCCAGTACTTC.